Here is one TCR beta chain with its context. No antigen is known for it. Germline V gene sequence: CDR1 SGHKS, CDR2 YYEKEE (reference sequence). The CDR3 is made up of 14 amino acids. With V trimmed by 5 bases and J by 3 bases, 7 bases remained unmatched. This entry comes from a study of blood T cells in healthy people across ages. Study-wide results and limits: The unsorted PBMCs prevented any conclusive comparison of naive versus antigen-experienced cells.

It was with a sample-barcoded 5' primer and a J-beta primer mix that a second PCR of about 7 to 12 cycles was run. A template-switch adaptor that had 12 random nucleotides put a tag on each cDNA molecule. TCRdb re-called the 5' RACE reads through MiXCR, storing one row per CDR3 protein. The sample has approximately 800,000 distinct CDR3 sequences; 55% to 75% are singletons. Healthy Caucasian individuals from Russia aged about 6 to 100 were enrolled as donors. The V gene is TRBV5-5, the J gene TRBJ2-7; TRBD2 agrees at 8 bases. The receptor was derived from a man aged 25-40 years in good health. Sequencing used blood. The DNA of the CDR3 is TGTGCCAGCAGGTCTAGCGGGCGAATCTACGAGCAGTACTTC. Translated: CASRSSGRIYEQYF.